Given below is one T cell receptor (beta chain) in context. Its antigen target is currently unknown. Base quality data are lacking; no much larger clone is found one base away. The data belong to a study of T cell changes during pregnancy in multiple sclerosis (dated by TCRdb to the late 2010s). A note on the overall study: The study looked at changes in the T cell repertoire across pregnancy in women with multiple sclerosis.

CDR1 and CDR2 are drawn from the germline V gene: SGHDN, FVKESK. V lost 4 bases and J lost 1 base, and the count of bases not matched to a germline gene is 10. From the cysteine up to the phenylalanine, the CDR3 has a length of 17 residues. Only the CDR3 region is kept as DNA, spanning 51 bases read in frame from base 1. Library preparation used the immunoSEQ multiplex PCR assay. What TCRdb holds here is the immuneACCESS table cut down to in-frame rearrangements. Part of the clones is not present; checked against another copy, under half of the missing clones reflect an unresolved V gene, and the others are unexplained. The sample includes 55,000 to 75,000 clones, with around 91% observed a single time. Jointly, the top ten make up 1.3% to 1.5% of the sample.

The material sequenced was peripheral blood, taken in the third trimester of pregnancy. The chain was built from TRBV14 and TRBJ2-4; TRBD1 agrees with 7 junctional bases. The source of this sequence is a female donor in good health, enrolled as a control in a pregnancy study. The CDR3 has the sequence CASSPSMTGWAKNIQYF. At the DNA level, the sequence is TGTGCCAGCAGCCCTTCGATGACAGGGTGGGCCAAAAACATTCAGTACTTC.